This T cell receptor (beta chain) was profiled in a study of T cells in Graves' hyperthyroidism and ophthalmopathy. Hyperthyroidism, newly diagnosed and lasting under 2 months, affected patients aged 18 to 65. CDR3 length equals 15 residues. Germline V gene sequence: CDR1 MDHEN, CDR2 SYDVKM. Trimming removed 4 bases at V and 1 base at J, with 11 bases between. TCR beta CDR3 regions were amplified from RNA transcripts. The primer set for the first-round RT-PCR of the TCR CDR3 was HTBI. TCRdb passed the multiplex PCR reads through MiXCR, listing each CDR3 protein once. Here the sample spans some 150,000 distinct CDR3 sequences, less than 25% being singletons. This clonotype was recorded at least ten times.

The sample consisted of blood. This rearrangement joins TRBV28 to TRBJ1-3; no definite D call. The TCR sequence derives from a woman aged 50 to 65 with Graves' hyperthyroidism that later progressed to Graves' ophthalmopathy. Written as DNA, the CDR3 is TGTGCCAGCAGTTCGAGTGATAAATCTGGAAACACCATATATTTT. This gives the protein CASSSSDKSGNTIYF. Drawing the rest from reference TRBV28 and TRBJ1-3, the complete variable domain is DVKVTQSSRYLVKRTGEKVFLECVQDMDHENMFWYRQDPGLGLRLIYFSYDVKMKEKGDIPEGYSVSREKKERFSLILESASTNQTSMYLCASSSSDKSGNTIYFGEGSWLTVV.